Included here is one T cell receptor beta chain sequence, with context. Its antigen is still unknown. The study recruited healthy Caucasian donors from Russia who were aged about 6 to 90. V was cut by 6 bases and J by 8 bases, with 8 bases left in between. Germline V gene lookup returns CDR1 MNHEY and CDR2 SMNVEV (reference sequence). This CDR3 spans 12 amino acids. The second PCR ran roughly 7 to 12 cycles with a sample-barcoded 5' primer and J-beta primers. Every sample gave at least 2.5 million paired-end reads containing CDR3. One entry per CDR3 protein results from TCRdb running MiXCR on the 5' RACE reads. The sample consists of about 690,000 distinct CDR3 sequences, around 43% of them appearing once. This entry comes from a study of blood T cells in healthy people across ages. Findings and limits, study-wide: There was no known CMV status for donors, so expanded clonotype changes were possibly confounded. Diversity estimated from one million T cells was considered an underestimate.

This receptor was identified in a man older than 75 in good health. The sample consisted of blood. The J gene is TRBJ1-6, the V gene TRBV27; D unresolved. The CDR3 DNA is TGTGCCAGCAGGGGGATGGATTCACCCCTCCACTTT. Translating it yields CASRGMDSPLHF.